This T cell receptor beta chain was observed in a study of T cell responses to AZD1222 COVID-19 vaccine. Germline-derived CDR1 and CDR2 are MNHEY and SMNVEV (reference sequence). J gave up 7 bases and V 4 bases, and 15 bases lay outside the gene matches. This CDR3 comprises 17 residues. About this clone: Its antigen is currently unknown.

Study results and caveats: The study found vaccine-associated CD4 TCRs spanning spike, dominant at 160-218 and 743-854. Spike-specific TCR breadth and depth were elevated following two AZD1222 doses. There were mostly white British donors and more females than males, and clonal diversity was possibly underestimated.

The assay was immunoSEQ multiplex PCR, and TCRdb's table has in-frame clones only and misses some. The sample has about 150,000 clones; approximately 90% are singletons. The sequenced sample was peripheral blood, obtained on day 0 of AZD1222 vaccination. The chain recombines TRBV27 with TRBJ1-3; 8 nucleotides align to TRBD1. The clonotype was recovered from an adult in good health. CDR3 DNA: TGTGCCAGCAGTTCCCTACTAGGACAGGGAGGAAGGAACACCATATATTTT. This gives the protein CASSSLLGQGGRNTIYF.